The 24 T cell receptor beta chains below come from one sample, sequenced in a study of blood T cells in healthy people across ages. For the second PCR, which ran for 7 to 11 cycles, a sample-barcoded 5' primer and a J-beta primer mix were used. In TCRdb, the 5' RACE reads were re-called with MiXCR into one record per CDR3 protein. The table records about 1.1 million distinct CDR3 sequences, under 40% of them present only once. The sample comprised blood. The source is a man in his late teens or twenties in good health.

The V call is TRBV4-2, the J call TRBJ2-4; possibly TRBD1 for D (6 bases). This CDR3 has 16 amino acids. V was trimmed by 1 base and J by 2 bases, leaving 12 bases between them. Germline-derived CDR1 and CDR2 are LGHNA and YNFKEQ. This chain's CDR3 is CASSQVGGRTKNIQYF. The CDR3 coding sequence is TGTGCCAGCAGCCAAGTAGGGGGACGGACCAAAAACATTCAGTACTTC.

This clonotype was seen only a few times. The chain combines TRBV7-2 with TRBJ1-2; D not resolved. V was shortened by 0 bases and J by 10 bases, with 9 bases between the two germline ends. CDR3 length: 12 amino acids. Germline CDR1 SGHTA, CDR2 FQGNSA. CDR3 nucleotides: TGTGCCAGCAGCTTAGCTGCGGGTCTCTACACCTTC. Amino acids: CASSLAAGLYTF.

The rearrangement joins TRBV27 to TRBJ1-2; weak D call: TRBD1 (5 bases). CDR1 and CDR2 (germline): MNHEY, SMNVEV (reference sequence). V lost 2 bases to trimming and J lost 7 bases, with 14 bases between them. This CDR3 comprises 14 residues. CDR3 amino acids: CASSLGAGYSGYTF. The CDR3 DNA reads TGTGCCAGCAGTTTAGGGGCAGGGTACTCTGGCTACACCTTC.

This rearrangement joins TRBV7-8 to TRBJ2-1; 9 bases line up with TRBD1. CDR1 and CDR2 (germline): SGHVS, FQNEAQ. The CDR3 covers 15 residues. Germline trimming cut 4 bases from V and 8 bases from J; bases unmatched to any gene: 9. The CDR3 protein is CASSSPGQGYDEQFF. In DNA, the CDR3 is TGTGCCAGCAGCTCACCGGGACAGGGATACGATGAGCAGTTCTTC.

The chain employs TRBV12-3 or TRBV12-4 and TRBJ1-6; D is ambiguous. The CDR3 runs 15 residues. V dropped 3 bases and J dropped 7 bases, with 13 bases sitting between them. The CDR3 DNA reads TGTGCCAGCAGTTTCGGTGAACTCGCGAATTCACCCCTCCACTTT. As protein: CASSFGELANSPLHF.

This rearrangement joins TRBV20-1 to TRBJ1-2; no definite D call. V was clipped by 6 bases and J by 4 bases, with 6 bases between them. This CDR3 contains 10 residues. The germline V gene has CDR1 DFQATT and CDR2 SNEGSKA (reference sequence). Written as DNA, the CDR3 is TGCAGTGCCCATATCTATGGCTACACCTTC. Residues: CSAHIYGYTF.

The rearrangement joins TRBV3-1 to TRBJ2-3, with a weak D call TRBD1 (6 bases). In germline, CDR1 is LGHDT, CDR2 YNNKEL (reference sequence). The CDR3 contains 18 residues. Trimming removed 0 bases from V and 2 bases from J, with 18 bases in between. The CDR3 reads CASSQDQPRGRHTDTQYF. The CDR3 nucleotides are TGTGCCAGCAGCCAAGATCAACCCAGGGGAAGACACACAGATACGCAGTATTTT.

The table lists this clonotype with a count of one. V is TRBV5-1 and J is TRBJ2-2; unclear D gene. The CDR3 sequence is 12 residues long. V dropped 4 bases and J dropped 7 bases, with 8 bases sitting between them. From germline, CDR1 is SGHRS and CDR2 YFSETQ. The CDR3 spells CASSEQDGELFF. In DNA form, the CDR3 reads TGCGCCAGCAGCGAACAAGACGGGGAGCTGTTTTTT.

CDR3 protein: CAWSVGGLQGYTF. The CDR3 nucleotides read TGTGCCTGGAGTGTCGGCGGCTTGCAGGGCTACACCTTC. This chain connects TRBV30 to TRBJ1-2; D not certain. In germline, CDR1 is GTSNPN, CDR2 SVGIG (reference sequence). V was shortened by 0 bases and J by 8 bases, with 13 bases between the two germline ends. The CDR3 is 13 amino acids.

This clonotype was recorded only once. The chain joins TRBV16 to TRBJ1-6; TRBD1 might be the D (5 bases). V lost 8 bases, J lost 2 bases, and 25 bases lay in between. In germline, CDR1 is KGHSY, CDR2 FQNENV. The CDR3 extends over 19 amino acids. The CDR3 reads CASGSYSIQGLPYNSPLHF. CDR3 DNA sequence: TGTGCCAGCGGATCTTACTCCATTCAGGGTCTACCCTATAATTCACCCCTCCACTTT. Looking up the rest from reference TRBV16 and TRBJ1-6 gives the full variable domain: GEEVAQTPKHLVRGEGQKAKLYCAPIKGHSYVFWYQQVLKNEFKFLISFQNENVFDETGMPKERFSAKCLPNSPCSLEIQATKLEDSAVYFCASGSYSIQGLPYNSPLHFGNGTRLTVT.

The J gene is TRBJ2-4, the V gene TRBV5-1; tentative D call: TRBD2 (5 bases). This CDR3 has 15 residues. Trimming shortened V by 4 bases and J by 0 bases, and 11 bases separated the two germline ends. Germline CDR1 is SGHRS and CDR2 is YFSETQ. Here the CDR3 DNA reads TGCGCCAGCAGCGAGCCCGGACTAGCCAAAAACATTCAGTACTTC. Translating gives CASSEPGLAKNIQYF.

This clonotype was observed a few times. The chain couples TRBV6-6 to TRBJ1-2, with a weak D call TRBD1 (5 bases). Germline loops: CDR1 MNHNY, CDR2 SVGAGI (reference sequence). This CDR3 contains 17 residues. Trimming took off 6 bases at V and 0 bases at J, with 20 bases between the two ends. The CDR3: CASSAPGPTLANYGYTF. The CDR3 DNA is TGTGCCAGCAGCGCACCGGGACCGACCCTCGCTAACTATGGCTACACCTTC.

Ten or more counts support this clonotype. This chain joins TRBV7-9 and TRBJ2-3; no firm D call. V lost 5 bases and J lost 5, with 11 bases in between. Germline loops: CDR1 SEHNR, CDR2 FQNEAQ (reference sequence). The CDR3 contains 13 residues. The CDR3 sequence: CASSLPTEDTQYF. The CDR3, as DNA: TGTGCCAGCAGCCTACCTACTGAAGATACGCAGTATTTT.

This clonotype was recorded a few times. The CDR3 DNA is TGCAGTGCTCCCCTCGGACAGCTCAATGAAAAACTGTTTTTT. This gives the protein CSAPLGQLNEKLFF. The chain joins TRBV20-1 to TRBJ1-4; D perhaps matches TRBD1 (6 bases). CDR1 is DFQATT, CDR2 SNEGSKA, per germline (reference sequence). Trimming shortened V by 5 bases and J by 5 bases, and 15 bases separated the two germline ends. The CDR3 runs to 14 residues.

This clonotype was counted only a few times. The CDR3, as DNA: TGTGCCAGCAGCGTAGGAGACACCGTGGACGAGCAGTACTTC. Protein: CASSVGDTVDEQYF. V is TRBV9 and J is TRBJ2-7; unclear D gene. The CDR3 consists of 14 residues. Germline assignment: CDR1 SGDLS and CDR2 YYNGEE. V was cut by 0 bases and J by 5 bases, with 12 bases left in between.

The chain uses TRBV28 and TRBJ1-4; D unresolved. Germline V CDR1 and CDR2: MDHEN, SYDVKM. The germline V and J ends were trimmed by 6 bases and 8 bases, with 19 bases remaining between them. There are 15 residues in the CDR3. The CDR3 nucleotides read TGTGCCAGCAGGCCCCCCGGGAAGAGAGTCGAAAAACTGTTTTTT. It encodes CASRPPGKRVEKLFF.

V and J are TRBV4-2 and TRBJ2-3; D may be TRBD1 or TRBD2 (5 bases each). The CDR3 loop spans 15 amino acids. Deletions cut 0 bases from V and 4 bases from J, with 11 bases between. Per the germline V gene, CDR1 is LGHNA and CDR2 is YNFKEQ. CDR3 sequence (DNA): TGTGCCAGCAGCCAAGATGAGAGGGGCGCAGATACGCAGTATTTT. Translated: CASSQDERGADTQYF.

This clonotype was observed a handful of times. The CDR3 loop reads CASSVYEGADTQYF. CDR3 DNA sequence: TGTGCCAGCAGCGTCTACGAGGGGGCAGATACGCAGTATTTT. This chain uses TRBV9 with TRBJ2-3; a weak D match, TRBD1 (6 bases). This CDR3 is built from 14 residues. The V end lost 2 bases, the J end lost 4 bases, and 11 bases lay between the germline ends. Per germline, CDR1 SGDLS and CDR2 YYNGEE. Filled out from reference TRBV9 and TRBJ2-3, the complete variable domain reads DSGVTQTPKHLITATGQRVTLRCSPRSGDLSVYWYQQSLDQGLQFLIQYYNGEERAKGNILERFSAQQFPDLHSELNLSSLELGDSALYFCASSVYEGADTQYFGPGTRLTVL.

V and J are TRBV28 and TRBJ2-5; tentatively, D is TRBD1 (5 bases). CDR3 length equals 13 residues. Germline-derived CDR1 and CDR2 are MDHEN and SYDVKM. The germline V and J ends were trimmed by 6 bases and 3 bases, with 11 bases remaining between them. The CDR3 sequence is CASSQTEEETQYF. The CDR3 coding sequence is TGTGCCAGCAGCCAGACAGAGGAAGAGACCCAGTACTTC.

This chain connects TRBV12-3 or TRBV12-4 to TRBJ2-1, with 12 bases fitting TRBD2. With 2 bases clipped from V and 9 bases from J, the junction kept 11 bases outside the gene matches. The CDR3 contains 17 residues. CDR3 DNA: TGTGCCAGCAGTTTAACTAGCGGGGGGTCTCCTGGGTTTGAGCAGTTCTTC. As protein: CASSLTSGGSPGFEQFF.

V gene TRBV6-5 combines with J gene TRBJ1-1, with D unclear. Trimming took 7 bases from V and 4 from J, leaving 13 bases between them. This CDR3 region has 13 residues. CDR1 is MNHEY and CDR2 is SVGAGI in the germline V gene. The chain's CDR3 is CASTRGETTEAFF. For the CDR3, the DNA is TGTGCCAGCACCCGAGGAGAAACCACTGAAGCTTTCTTT.

The chain uses TRBV12-3 or TRBV12-4 and TRBJ1-2; 9 nucleotides agree with TRBD1. V lost 6 bases and J lost 5; bases outside the gene matches: 25. This CDR3 is built from 20 residues. CDR3 nucleotide sequence: TGTGCCAGCAGCCTTGGTGTCACCCCGGGACAGGGCCCCGGAGGATATGGCTACACCTTC. Residues: CASSLGVTPGQGPGGYGYTF.

There are a few counts of this clonotype. The chain joins TRBV12-3 or TRBV12-4 to TRBJ1-2, with D possibly matching TRBD1 (6 bases). V lost 3 bases, J lost 4 bases, and 9 bases lay in between. This CDR3 is built from 13 residues. The DNA for the CDR3 is TGTGCCAGCAGTTTTTTAGGGGGCTATGGCTACACCTTC. Its protein product is CASSFLGGYGYTF.

J is TRBJ1-1 and V is TRBV4-2; D perhaps matches TRBD1 (5 bases). CDR3 size: 15 residues. Germline V gene lookup returns CDR1 LGHNA and CDR2 YNFKEQ. Trimming removed 0 bases from V and 3 bases from J, with 11 bases in between. CDR3 sequence: CASSQEGRDDTEAFF. In nucleotides, the CDR3 is TGTGCCAGCAGCCAAGAGGGGAGGGACGACACTGAAGCTTTCTTT.